This T cell receptor beta chain was sequenced for a study of blood T cell repertoires in COVID-19. The wider study: Both acute and convalescent COVID-19 samples were obtained from the United States, Italy and Spain.

Donors were grouped by their self-reported clinical history. Recovered participants had two consecutive negative NP/OP PCR tests, healthcare professional clearance, or symptom resolution. This clone has a single count. The CDR3 totals 14 residues. V lost 2 bases to trimming and J lost 4 bases; unmatched junction nucleotides: 5. CDR1 SGHDT and CDR2 YYEEEE come from the germline V gene. Per the original methods: Amplification with reference gene primers provided the estimates of nucleated cell counts. The table came from immunoSEQ multiplex PCR; TCRdb's copy has only in-frame clones and leaves some out. That table is the source of V, J and clone size, and D and trimming were worked out from the DNA. The table lists 300,000 to 350,000 clones, 80% to 90% of them singletons.

This TCR was sampled from a man aged 25-45 years who had recovered from COVID-19. The gene calls are TRBV5-6 and TRBJ2-7, with 8 bases lining up with TRBD1. Sequencing was performed on PBMCs or T cells enriched from blood (not recorded which). The CDR3 DNA sequence: TGTGCCAGCAGCTTTTCACAGGGGGTGTACGAGCAGTACTTC. Translated, it gives CASSFSQGVYEQYF.